This T cell receptor beta chain derives from a study of T cells in Graves' hyperthyroidism and ophthalmopathy. Turning to the study itself: Any treatment followed the collection of peripheral blood at initial diagnosis.

TCR beta CDR3 regions were amplified from RNA. HTBI primers drove first-round RT-PCR of the TCR CDR3. MiXCR was run by TCRdb on the multiplex PCR reads, yielding one entry per CDR3 protein. There are around 300,000 distinct CDR3 sequences in the sample; approximately 13% occur only once, and 20% to 25% lies in the top ten. Study-level points and caveats: Most clonotypes expanded in thyroid above 0.001 were likewise present in blood. Ophthalmopathy and stable hyperthyroidism were separated by a 13 V-J model.

This clonotype was recorded at least ten times. Its specificity is unknown. These patients, aged 18 to 65, had recently diagnosed hyperthyroidism lasting under 2 months. After removal of 1 base from V and 4 bases from J, the junction contained 2 bases not matched to a gene. The CDR3 covers 13 residues. Germline CDR1 and CDR2: DFQATT and SNEGSKA (reference sequence). The clonotype originates from a woman in her 30s with Graves' hyperthyroidism. The chain carries TRBV20-1 and TRBJ2-7; the match to TRBD1 covers 9 bases. The specimen sequenced was blood. Here the CDR3 DNA reads TGCAGTGCTAGAGGGGACAGGGATTACGAGCAGTACTTC. This translates into CSARGDRDYEQYF.